This entry lists 3 T cell receptor beta chains sequenced from one sample in a study of response to subunit inactivated influenza vaccine. TCRdb used MiXCR to reprocess the RT-PCR reads, holding one entry per CDR3 protein. The sample lists 500,000 to 750,000 distinct CDR3 sequences, less than 15% seen once, with 11% in the top ten. Here the sequenced sample was PBMCs from blood, taken roughly 12 days after vaccination. The origin of the receptors is a man aged 50 to 59 who received an inactivated influenza vaccine.

This clonotype was counted only a few times. The V and J genes are TRBV12-3 or TRBV12-4 and TRBJ2-6, with D hard to call. The CDR3 runs to 19 residues. The V end lost 2 bases, the J end lost 2 bases, and 19 bases lay between the germline ends. CDR3 DNA: TGTGCCAGCAGTTTATTACATCTATGGTCTGGGGCTGGGGCCAACGTCCTGACTTTC. Translation gives CASSLLHLWSGAGANVLTF.

J is TRBJ2-2 and V is TRBV9, with 7 nucleotides matching TRBD1. The CDR3 is 18 amino acids. V lost 4 bases to trimming and J lost 1 base; unmatched junction nucleotides: 13. CDR1 and CDR2 (germline): SGDLS, YYNGEE. The CDR3 sequence is CASSPLGRGRGNTGELFF. In DNA, the CDR3 is TGTGCCAGCAGCCCCCTCGGAAGGGGGCGAGGGAACACCGGGGAGCTGTTTTTT.

This clonotype showed up many times. This rearrangement joins TRBV29-1 to TRBJ2-2; 7 bases match TRBD1. The junction had 7 bases not matched to a gene; V was cut back by 5 bases and J by 1 base. Germline-derived CDR1 and CDR2 are SQVTM and ANQGSEA. There are 15 residues in the CDR3. CDR3 sequence: CSVRTGQMNTGELFF. The CDR3, as DNA: TGCAGCGTTCGAACGGGACAGATGAACACCGGGGAGCTGTTTTTT.